This T cell receptor (beta chain) was captured in a study of blood T cell repertoires in COVID-19. Data came from immunoSEQ multiplex PCR; TCRdb stores just in-frame clones and leaves some out. Here the sample spans about 72,000 clones, 82% being singletons. The table lists this clone with a few counts. The length of the CDR3 is 16 residues. V lost 4 bases, J lost 3 bases, and 17 bases lay in between. Germline CDR1 SGHTS, CDR2 YDEGEE. The chain couples TRBV5-8 to TRBJ1-5; maybe TRBD1 (5 bases). This receptor was obtained from a human donor in a cohort sampled during active COVID-19. The sample comprised peripheral blood. The CDR3 protein is CASSARPGHYNQPQHF. The CDR3, as DNA: TGTGCCAGCAGCGCCCGCCCCGGACACTACAATCAGCCCCAGCATTTT.